This TCR beta chain was sequenced for a study of shared clonotypes between healthy human individuals. In the authors' methods: Filtering differed, since immunoSEQ gave only junction sequences and no quality scores. Profiling relied on immunoSEQ multiplex PCR, and the TCRdb table lists in-frame clones only, not all of them. The V and J calls and clone size were taken over from that table, and D and trimming were inferred from the DNA. The sample has millions of clones; around 93% are singletons. This CDR3 region has 14 residues. With 1 base removed from V and 5 bases from J, the gap between germline ends came to 11 bases. Looked up from germline, CDR1 is SGHTA and CDR2 is FQGNSA. Naive CD8 cells lacked CD45RO, underwent positive selection for CCR7 and left out terminally differentiated effector memory CD45RA+ cells.

This chain joins TRBV7-2 and TRBJ1-1; D is possibly TRBD1 (5 bases). Sample: naive CD8+ T cells from PBMCs. The sequence was collected from a man between 18 and 35 years old in good health. Some clones in this sample may be carry-over from other donors' samples. CDR3 sequence reads: CASSLGPAGTEAFF. For the CDR3, the DNA is TGTGCCAGCAGCTTAGGTCCCGCAGGGACTGAAGCTTTCTTT.